The entry below describes one TCR beta chain. The record originates from a study of OX40 agonist ivuxolimab in advanced cancers. Sequencing used immunoSEQ multiplex PCR; TCRdb keeps in-frame clones, though not all of them. The table lists about 73,000 clones, roughly 90% of them singletons. Prior autoimmune disease or systemic immunosuppression barred patients. With baseline, cycle 4 day 1, and cycle 7 day 1 as timepoints, blood was sampled. The clonotype comes from an adult with an advanced solid tumor such as melanoma, head and neck, liver or kidney cancer. Sequenced material: CD4+ or CD8+ T cells sorted from blood, taken in a trial of the OX40 agonist ivuxolimab.

The chain's CDR3 is CASSFTGSANTGELFF. CDR3 bases: TGCGCCAGCAGCTTTACCGGGTCGGCGAACACCGGGGAGCTGTTTTTT. The chain has TRBV5-1 and TRBJ2-2, with unresolved D. In germline, CDR1 is SGHRS, CDR2 YFSETQ. The length of the CDR3 is 16 residues. Between the trimmed V and J ends, which lost 2 bases and 0 bases, there was a span of 11 bases.